The 23 T cell receptor beta chains listed next were all sequenced from one sample in a study of T cell changes during pregnancy in multiple sclerosis. Some clones are missing from TCRdb's copy, which holds only in-frame ones; the method was immunoSEQ multiplex PCR. The sample consists of 45,000 to 55,000 clones, over 80% of them appearing once. This sample comprised CD4+ T cells from peripheral blood mononuclear cells, obtained in the second trimester of pregnancy. The source is a female donor in good health, enrolled as a control in a pregnancy study.

The chain's CDR3 is CASSSGSGRATGELFF. The CDR3 DNA is TGTGCCAGCAGTTCAGGGAGTGGGAGGGCCACCGGGGAGCTGTTTTTT. The chain employs TRBV6-6 and TRBJ2-2; 7 bases map to TRBD2. This CDR3 spans 16 amino acids. Germline V gene lookup returns CDR1 MNHNY and CDR2 SVGAGI (reference sequence). V lost 4 bases and J lost 4; bases outside the gene matches: 9.

J is TRBJ1-5 and V is TRBV18; 7 bases match TRBD1. V lost 3 bases, J lost 1 base, and 6 bases stayed unmatched. The CDR3 is 16 residues long. Per the germline V gene, CDR1 is KGHSH and CDR2 is LQKENI. CDR3 sequence reads: CASSPRTGVSNQPQHF. CDR3 DNA: TGTGCCAGCTCACCGCGAACAGGGGTAAGCAATCAGCCCCAGCATTTT.

This chain joins TRBV4-2 and TRBJ2-7; 10 bases match TRBD2. V trimming: 1 base; J trimming: 0 bases; junction bases outside the gene matches: 0. The germline gives CDR1 LGHNA, CDR2 YNFKEQ. The CDR3 consists of 15 residues. The CDR3 protein is CASSQASGSSYEQYF. The DNA for the CDR3 is TGTGCCAGCAGCCAAGCTAGCGGGAGCTCCTACGAGCAGTACTTC.

This chain uses TRBV2 with TRBJ1-2; 11 positions agree with TRBD1. Trimming removed 9 bases from V and 7 bases from J; junction bases left unmatched: 16. CDR3 length: 16 residues. CDR1 and CDR2 (germline): SNHLY, FYNNEI. This CDR3 reads CASKTTWTGGISGYTF. CDR3 coding DNA: TGTGCCAGTAAAACGACTTGGACAGGGGGCATCTCTGGCTACACCTTC.

The chain carries TRBV28 and TRBJ1-2; perhaps TRBD1 as D (6 bases). This CDR3 has 15 amino acids. Germline V gene lookup returns CDR1 MDHEN and CDR2 SYDVKM. V was pared by 2 bases and J by 6 bases, with 16 bases between. CDR3 sequence reads: CASSLGFGGRHGYTF. The CDR3 DNA reads TGTGCCAGCAGTTTAGGATTCGGGGGGCGTCATGGCTACACCTTC.

The chain carries TRBV5-4 and TRBJ2-3; 10 nucleotides align to TRBD1. Germline loops: CDR1 SGHNT, CDR2 YYREEE (reference sequence). The J segment lost 4 bases and the V segment lost 0 bases, leaving 5 bases of the junction unmatched. There are 16 residues in the CDR3. The CDR3, as DNA: TGTGCCAGCAGCTTGGGGGGGGGACAGGGGCCAGATACGCAGTATTTT. It specifies CASSLGGGQGPDTQYF.

V and J are TRBV25-1 and TRBJ2-3; TRBD1 agrees at 7 bases. Looked up from germline, CDR1 is MGHDK and CDR2 is SYGVNS. This CDR3 is 15 amino acids long. Unmatched junction bases numbered 3, after V lost 3 bases and J lost 0 bases. The CDR3 is CASSEYRGSTDTQYF. For the CDR3, the DNA is TGTGCCAGCAGTGAGTACAGGGGAAGCACAGATACGCAGTATTTT. The variable domain in full, completed from reference TRBV25-1 and TRBJ2-3, reads EADIYQTPRYLVIGTGKKITLECSQTMGHDKMYWYQQDPGMELHLIHYSYGVNSTEKGDLSSESTVSRIRTEHFPLTLESARPSHTSQYLCASSEYRGSTDTQYFGPGTRLTVL.

The J gene is TRBJ2-3, the V gene TRBV5-6; 8 bases map to TRBD2. CDR3 length: 14 amino acids. V was pared by 6 bases and J by 4 bases, with 7 bases of the junction left unmatched. Per germline, CDR1 SGHDT and CDR2 YYEEEE. CDR3 protein: CASTLAVMADTQYF. The CDR3 DNA is TGTGCCAGCACACTAGCGGTCATGGCAGATACGCAGTATTTT.

The chain employs TRBV7-9 and TRBJ2-1; TRBD2 matches at 15 bases. Per the germline V gene, CDR1 is SEHNR and CDR2 is FQNEAQ (reference sequence). Trimming at V came to 5 bases and at J to 9 bases, leaving 5 bases not matched to a gene. The length of the CDR3 is 15 residues. CDR3 sequence (DNA): TGTGCCAGCAGCCCAGGACTAGCGGGAGGGATTGAGCAGTTCTTC. Its translation is CASSPGLAGGIEQFF.

The rearrangement links TRBV7-9 to TRBJ1-1; D gene uncertain. Germline V gene data show CDR1 as SEHNR and CDR2 as FQNEAQ (reference sequence). V was cut by 8 bases and J by 6 bases, with 13 bases left in between. This CDR3 spans 12 amino acids. CDR3 bases: TGTGCCAGCGGCCAAGATCGCCCTGAAGCTTTCTTT. It translates to CASGQDRPEAFF.

CDR3 region: CASSPRTGGQPQHF. Written as DNA, the CDR3 is TGTGCCAGCAGCCCCCGGACAGGAGGTCAGCCCCAGCATTTT. The rearrangement joins TRBV11-2 to TRBJ1-5, with 7 positions matching TRBD1. The germline gives CDR1 SGHAT, CDR2 FQNNGV. The J segment lost 6 bases and the V segment lost 5 bases, leaving 7 bases of the junction unmatched. The CDR3 contains 14 residues.

The rearrangement links TRBV11-3 to TRBJ2-7; 8 bases line up with TRBD1. The CDR3 consists of 14 residues. Germline V CDR1 and CDR2: SGHNT, YENEEA. The ends lost 5 bases at V and 3 bases at J; junction bases unmatched: 6. The CDR3 reads CASSQGQANYEQYF. As DNA, the CDR3 is TGTGCCAGCAGCCAGGGACAGGCTAACTACGAGCAGTACTTC.

V and J are TRBV5-1 and TRBJ2-7, with TRBD2 matching over 7 bases. This CDR3 has 16 residues. In germline, CDR1 is SGHRS, CDR2 YFSETQ. Germline trimming cut 4 bases from V and 1 base from J; bases unmatched to any gene: 11. As DNA, the CDR3 is TGCGCCAGCAGCCTGGAGGGTAGCGGGCGGTCCTACGAGCAGTACTTC. Protein: CASSLEGSGRSYEQYF.

The gene calls are TRBV5-6 and TRBJ2-5; 9 bases are a match to TRBD1. The V gene's germline CDR1 is SGHDT and CDR2 YYEEEE. J was trimmed by 5 bases and V by 4 bases; bases with no gene match: 18. The CDR3 covers 18 residues. The DNA for the CDR3 is TGTGCCAGCAGCCCCCCCGGAGGGTGGGCAGGACAGGGGGAGACCCAGTACTTC. It specifies CASSPPGGWAGQGETQYF.

The chain employs TRBV2 and TRBJ2-7; D may be TRBD2 (6 bases). V gave up 6 bases and J gave up 3 bases, with 9 bases separating them. The CDR3 contains 12 residues. Per the germline V gene, CDR1 is SNHLY and CDR2 is FYNNEI. The DNA for the CDR3 is TGTGCCAGCAGCCCGGGACTCTACGAGCAGTACTTC. Its protein is CASSPGLYEQYF.

The gene calls are TRBV7-2 and TRBJ1-1; D is possibly TRBD1 (5 bases). There are 15 residues in the CDR3. CDR1 is SGHTA and CDR2 is FQGNSA in the germline V gene. V dropped 3 bases and J dropped 0 bases, with 11 bases sitting between them. The DNA of the CDR3 is TGTGCCAGCAGCTTCGGGGGGACGATGAACACTGAAGCTTTCTTT. The encoded protein is CASSFGGTMNTEAFF. The whole variable domain, remainder taken from reference TRBV7-2 and TRBJ1-1, is GAGVSQSPSNKVTEKGKDVELRCDPISGHTALYWYRQSLGQGLEFLIYFQGNSAPDKSGLPSDRFSAERTGGSVSTLTIQRTQQEDSAVYLCASSFGGTMNTEAFFGQGTRLTVV.

This chain uses TRBV5-8 with TRBJ2-1; 9 positions match TRBD2. Germline CDR1 SGHTS, CDR2 YDEGEE. This CDR3 has 16 residues. V was pared by 4 bases and J by 8 bases, with 13 bases of the junction left unmatched. The CDR3 reads CASSTASGARDDEQFF. The CDR3 DNA is TGTGCCAGCAGCACCGCTAGCGGGGCGAGGGACGATGAGCAGTTCTTC.

The gene calls are TRBV18 and TRBJ2-6; weak D call: TRBD2 (5 bases). Germline loops: CDR1 KGHSH, CDR2 LQKENI. The CDR3 is 18 residues long. V was clipped by 3 bases and J by 0 bases, with 15 bases between them. Written as DNA, the CDR3 is TGTGCCAGCTCACCTGTCTCGGGGTACAGCTCTGGGGCCAACGTCCTGACTTTC. This gives the protein CASSPVSGYSSGANVLTF.

The chain carries TRBV9 and TRBJ1-2, with D tentatively TRBD1 (5 bases). The CDR3 covers 16 residues. Trimming stripped 4 bases from V and 5 bases from J, with 21 bases between. CDR1 is SGDLS and CDR2 is YYNGEE in the germline V gene. CDR3 sequence reads: CASSIGGGGELYGYTF. CDR3 bases: TGTGCCAGCAGCATCGGAGGCGGGGGAGAGCTTTATGGCTACACCTTC.

V usage is TRBV4-3 and J usage is TRBJ2-5, with 15 bases matching TRBD2. V shed 4 bases and J 0 bases; nucleotides not matched to a gene: 9. CDR3 length: 19 amino acids. The germline V gene encodes CDR1 LGHNA and CDR2 YSLEER. CDR3 nucleotides: TGCGCCAGCAGCCCGACCGGGACTAGCGGGAGGCCCGACCAAGAGACCCAGTACTTC. This codes for CASSPTGTSGRPDQETQYF.

The V call is TRBV11-2, the J call TRBJ2-7, with 8 nucleotides matching TRBD2. J was trimmed by 7 bases and V by 3 bases; bases with no gene match: 8. CDR3 size: 14 residues. Germline loops: CDR1 SGHAT, CDR2 FQNNGV. CDR3 protein: CASSFSGNSGEQYF. The CDR3 region has the DNA TGTGCCAGCAGCTTTAGCGGGAACTCTGGGGAGCAGTACTTC.

The V gene is TRBV7-9, the J gene TRBJ2-6, with 10 bases aligning to TRBD1. Germline V gene data show CDR1 as SEHNR and CDR2 as FQNEAQ (reference sequence). J was trimmed by 0 bases and V by 5 bases; bases with no gene match: 4. The CDR3 is 17 residues long. The CDR3: CASSRQGASSGANVLTF. For the CDR3, the DNA is TGTGCCAGCAGCCGACAGGGGGCCTCCTCTGGGGCCAACGTCCTGACTTTC.

CDR3 sequence (DNA): TGCGCCAGCAGCCTTGTTGGTCCGAGCTCCTACAATGAGCAGTTCTTC. It translates to CASSLVGPSSYNEQFF. V and J are TRBV10-2 and TRBJ2-1; no clear D. Germline CDR1 and CDR2: WSHSY and SAAADI. CDR3 size: 16 residues. V lost 6 bases, J lost 0 bases, and 15 bases lay in between.